A selection of T cell receptor beta chains follows, all from one sample in a study of memory CD4+ T cells and cytomegalovirus serostatus. The repertoire was sequenced with immunoSEQ multiplex PCR; TCRdb's copy has only in-frame clones and lacks some. The sample shows just under 40,000 clones, roughly four fifths of them seen only once. Sequenced input: memory CD4+ T cells from blood. These receptor sequences come from an adult in good health and CMV-seronegative. Each CDR3 is given with its conserved first and last residue. Fields, in order: clone size, V gene, J gene, D gene, CDR3 DNA, CDR3 protein. A D gene is named only where the DNA matches it firmly. The size field is filled for only some rows; it gives once, few, many or a size class.

-	TRBV6-1	TRBJ2-2	TRBD1	TGTGCCAGCAGTGGAGTAGTGGGATCAGGGACAGGGGCCGCCGGGGAGCTGTTTTTT	CASSGVVGSGTGAAGELFF
-	TRBV10-2	TRBJ2-7	TRBD1	TGCGCCAGCAGTGAGTCGAACAGGGGAACCTACGAGCAGTACTTC	CASSESNRGTYEQYF
-	TRBV6-1	TRBJ1-5	-	TGTGCCAGCAGTGTCGTTCAGACCAGCAATCAGCCCCAGCATTTT	CASSVVQTSNQPQHF
-	TRBV19	TRBJ1-5	-	TGTGCCAGCCGATCGGGGCAGGAGAGTTATAGCAATCAGCCCCAGCATTTT	CASRSGQESYSNQPQHF
few	TRBV6-5	TRBJ1-5	-	TGTGCCAGCAGTTACTCGAGAGATCAGCCCCAGCATTTT	CASSYSRDQPQHF
-	TRBV4-1	TRBJ1-2	-	TGCGCCAGCAGCCAGGTCACAGGGTTAGTTGGCTACACCTTC	CASSQVTGLVGYTF
-	TRBV9	TRBJ2-1	TRBD2	TGTGCCAGCAGCGTAGTACTAGCGGAGTTCTTC	CASSVVLAEFF
-	TRBV14	TRBJ1-2	-	TGTGCCAGCAGCCAAGTCGGACGGAGACCAGCTAACTATGGCTACACCTTC	CASSQVGRRPANYGYTF
-	TRBV6-1	TRBJ2-3	-	TGTGCCAGCCAGACAGGCCGCACAGATACGCAGTATTTT	CASQTGRTDTQYF
-	TRBV7-9	TRBJ1-2	-	TGTGCCAGCAGCTCGCCGGGGCTGACGAACGGCTACACCTTC	CASSSPGLTNGYTF
-	TRBV6-5	TRBJ2-1	-	TGTGCCAGCAATGGTCAGGGTAGGGACAATGAGCAGTTCTTC	CASNGQGRDNEQFF
-	TRBV19	TRBJ2-1	TRBD2	TGTGCCAGTAGTATATCTACTAGCGGGAGAAATGAGCAGTTCTTC	CASSISTSGRNEQFF
-	TRBV6-6	TRBJ2-1	TRBD2	TGTGCCAGCAGTTACTCGATTCGGGGGGGCTCGGATGAGCAGTTCTTC	CASSYSIRGGSDEQFF
few	TRBV6-1	TRBJ1-6	-	TGTGCCCTTCAGGGAAATAATTCACCCCTCCACTTT	CALQGNNSPLHF
-	TRBV7-2	TRBJ2-7	TRBD1	TGTGCCAGCAGCTTACAGGGACGACAGGGGGCCCCAAGCTCCTACGAGCAGTACTTC	CASSLQGRQGAPSSYEQYF
-	TRBV7-8	TRBJ1-1	-	TGTGCCAGCAGCTTAGCTTTGGACGGTAACACTGAAGCTTTCTTT	CASSLALDGNTEAFF
-	TRBV20-1	TRBJ1-1	TRBD1	TGCAGTGTTAGGGGGCAGGTTGGAGCTTTCTTT	CSVRGQVGAFF
-	TRBV7-9	TRBJ2-2	-	TGTGCCAGCAGCTTAACTGAGATTAACACCGGGGAGCTGTTTTTT	CASSLTEINTGELFF
-	TRBV10-3	TRBJ2-3	-	TGTGCCATCAGTGTCTCCCCTGGGACAGATACGCAGTATTTT	CAISVSPGTDTQYF
-	TRBV11-2	TRBJ1-4	-	TGTGCCAGCAGCCCAAAGGACCTCCGGATTAATGAAAAACTGTTTTTT	CASSPKDLRINEKLFF
-	TRBV5-4	TRBJ1-1	-	TGTGCCAGCAGCTTGGCTAAGGGTAGGGCTGAAGCTTTCTTT	CASSLAKGRAEAFF
once	TRBV9	TRBJ2-1	-	TGTGCCAGCAGCGTAGCTAGCCGCTTGAGGAATGAGCAGTTCTTC	CASSVASRLRNEQFF
-	TRBV5-1	TRBJ2-2	TRBD2	TGCGCCAGCAGCTATAGCGGGGGGGACACCGGGGAGCTGTTTTTT	CASSYSGGDTGELFF
-	TRBV6-6	TRBJ1-1	TRBD1	TGTGCCAGCAGCGGACAGGGGGCTTTGACTGAAGCTTTCTTT	CASSGQGALTEAFF
-	TRBV2	TRBJ1-2	TRBD1	TGTGCCAGCAGTGAGTATGGACAGGGCCAGGACTATGGCTACACCTTC	CASSEYGQGQDYGYTF
-	TRBV6-1	TRBJ1-1	-	TGTGCCAGCAGTGGAGGGGTGACGGGGAACACTGAAGCTTTCTTT	CASSGGVTGNTEAFF
-	TRBV7-2	TRBJ1-4	-	TGTGCCAGCAGCCCGAGGATTGGATATGAAAAACTGTTTTTT	CASSPRIGYEKLFF
few	TRBV6-6	TRBJ2-5	TRBD1	TGTGCCAGCAGTTACTCAACAGGGGATATGGAGACCCAGTACTTC	CASSYSTGDMETQYF
-	TRBV11-2	TRBJ2-1	TRBD2	TGTGCCAGCAGTCTGCGGGGGGTTGCCAATGAGCAGTTCTTC	CASSLRGVANEQFF
-	TRBV29-1	TRBJ2-3	-	TGCAGCGTTGTTATGCAGATCACAGATACGCAGTATTTT	CSVVMQITDTQYF
few	TRBV10-1	TRBJ1-2	-	TGCGCCAGCAGTAAGGACAGCTATGGCTACACCTTC	CASSKDSYGYTF
once	TRBV7-9	TRBJ2-1	TRBD1	TGTGCCAGCCCGGGACAGGGCTGGGGTGAGCAGTTCTTC	CASPGQGWGEQFF
-	TRBV7-9	TRBJ1-2	-	TGTGCCAGCAGAACCTCCTATGGCTACACCTTC	CASRTSYGYTF
medium-sized	TRBV18	TRBJ1-2	TRBD1	TGTGCCAGCTCACGCGCCGGGACAGGGGGTGTTGATGGCTACACCTTC	CASSRAGTGGVDGYTF
few	TRBV7-9	TRBJ1-3	TRBD1	TGTGCCAGCAGCCTCGACCCCAGGGGGTCTGGAAACACCATATATTTT	CASSLDPRGSGNTIYF